This T cell receptor beta chain is from a study of technical replicates of blood from a few donors. Assay: immunoSEQ multiplex PCR; the TCRdb copy retains only in-frame clones and omits some. The table lists about 68,000 clones, 95% to 97% of them singletons. The V gene's germline CDR1 is ENHRY and CDR2 SYGVKD. This CDR3 region has 14 residues. Trimming shortened V by 3 bases and J by 1 base, and 9 bases separated the two germline ends. This rearrangement joins TRBV10-3 to TRBJ1-1, with D perhaps TRBD1 (5 bases). Sequencing was performed on T cells isolated from PBMCs. The clonotype comes from a human donor in good health. CDR3 loop: CAISEAGGNTEAFF. In nucleotides, the CDR3 is TGTGCCATCAGTGAAGCGGGGGGGAACACTGAAGCTTTCTTT.